These T cell receptor beta chains were read from a single sample in a study of T-cell reconstitution after alpha-beta-depleted transplantation in children. A single record per CDR3 protein comes from TCRdb applying MiXCR to the PCR reads. This sample yields roughly 200,000 distinct CDR3 sequences, of which around 9.5% are seen a single time; less than 8% belongs to the top ten. The material sequenced was PBMCs from the stem cell graft donor, taken from the stem cell graft. Source of these receptors: a human donor who donated a stem cell graft to a child with acute lymphoblastic leukemia. Each CDR3 is given with its conserved first and last residue. The D gene is left open where the match is weak. Size is omitted from some rows. Given values are once, few, many or a class for expanded clones.

>NA|TRBJ1-2|14|NA|TRBV24-1
TGTGCCACCAGTGATGCTCGGGTACCCTATGGCTACACCTTC
CATSDARVPYGYTF
>many|TRBJ1-1|13|NA|TRBV7-2
TGTGCCAGCAGCGAGAACAGGGACACTGAAGCTTTCTTT
CASSENRDTEAFF
>few|TRBJ1-2|14|NA|TRBV18
TGTGCCAGCTCACCAGAGACGGCCGTTGATGGCTACACCTTC
CASSPETAVDGYTF
>many|TRBJ1-2|14|TRBD1|TRBV25-1
TGTGCCAGCAGTGCTACAGGGGGTATCTATGGCTACACCTTC
CASSATGGIYGYTF
>NA|TRBJ2-1|13|NA|TRBV10-1
TGCGCCAGCAGTGAGGGGGGGAGCGATGAGCAGTTCTTC
CASSEGGSDEQFF
>few|TRBJ1-2|14|TRBD1|TRBV7-8
TGTGCCAGCAGCTTCGAAACAGGGGGTTATGGCTACACCTTC
CASSFETGGYGYTF
>NA|TRBJ1-5|14|NA|TRBV7-2
TGTGCCAGCAGCTTAGGGACATCCGCTCAGCCCCAGCATTTT
CASSLGTSAQPQHF
>NA|TRBJ2-3|13|NA|TRBV4-3
TGCGCCAGCAGCCCCTGGATCTCGGATACGCAGTATTTT
CASSPWISDTQYF
>NA|TRBJ2-3|15|TRBD1|TRBV13
TGTGCCAGCAGCTCCTCGGACAGGGAAACAGATACGCAGTATTTT
CASSSSDRETDTQYF
>many|TRBJ1-2|13|TRBD1|TRBV7-6
TGTGCCAGCAGCTCAGACAGGGAAGACGGCTACACCTTC
CASSSDREDGYTF
>few|TRBJ1-1|13|NA|TRBV13
TGTGCCAGCAGCTTAAACCACTGGGCTGAAGCTTTCTTT
CASSLNHWAEAFF
>few|TRBJ2-7|15|NA|TRBV4-3
TGCGCCAGCAGCCAAGATTGGGGGGTGGCCTACGAGCAGTACTTC
CASSQDWGVAYEQYF
>few|TRBJ1-3|15|TRBD1|TRBV20-1
TGCAGTGCAGAACAGGGGGCCTCGGCTGGAAACACCATATATTTT
CSAEQGASAGNTIYF
>NA|TRBJ2-7|18|TRBD2|TRBV11-3
TGTGCCAGCAGCTTTCCTCAGCGGGGGCCGTCGAGAACCTACGAGCAGTACTTC
CASSFPQRGPSRTYEQYF
>few|TRBJ1-1|15|NA|TRBV12-3/TRBV12-4
TGTGCCAGCAGTTTAGAGGTCAGCCTCAACACTGAAGCTTTCTTT
CASSLEVSLNTEAFF
>NA|TRBJ2-2|11|NA|TRBV27
TGTGCCAGCCTATTCGGGGGGGAGCTGTTTTTT
CASLFGGELFF
>few|TRBJ2-4|18|NA|TRBV6-5
TGTGCCAGCAGTTCCGCTTCTCATGGGACTGCCGGAAAAAACATTCAGTACTTC
CASSSASHGTAGKNIQYF
>NA|TRBJ2-4|16|NA|TRBV5-6
TGTGCCAGCAGCTTGCCGGGTATTATATCCAAAAACATTCAGTACTTC
CASSLPGIISKNIQYF
>NA|TRBJ1-4|13|NA|TRBV24-1
TGTGCCACCAGTGGACAGGTGGGCGAAAAACTGTTTTTT
CATSGQVGEKLFF
>NA|TRBJ1-1|14|NA|TRBV20-1
TGCAGTGCTATGCAACGGGATTTGAGCACTGAAGCTTTCTTT
CSAMQRDLSTEAFF
>many|TRBJ2-5|15|TRBD1|TRBV7-9
TGTGCCAGCAGCCGGGGACAGGGGTACCAAGAGACCCAGTACTTC
CASSRGQGYQETQYF
>few|TRBJ2-3|14|NA|TRBV7-2
TGTGCCAGCAGCTTGGGGGTGGGAACAGATACGCAGTATTTT
CASSLGVGTDTQYF
>many|TRBJ2-3|16|TRBD2|TRBV27
TGTGCCAGCAGTCAGTCGGGACTAGCGGGGGTAGATACGCAGTATTTT
CASSQSGLAGVDTQYF
>few|TRBJ1-2|13|NA|TRBV10-3
TGTGCCATCAGGGAGGAGGGAAACTATGGCTACACCTTC
CAIREEGNYGYTF
>many|TRBJ1-1|15|TRBD1|TRBV5-1
TGCGCCAGCAGCGGGACAGGCCGAATGAACACTGAAGCTTTCTTT
CASSGTGRMNTEAFF
>few|TRBJ1-2|13|NA|TRBV6-5
TGTGCCAGCAGTTACGAGGGGAGCTATGGCTACACCTTC
CASSYEGSYGYTF
>many|TRBJ2-7|11|NA|TRBV29-1
TGCAGCGCCGGGGCGGGGAACGAGCAGTACTTC
CSAGAGNEQYF
>few|TRBJ2-3|15|NA|TRBV12-3/TRBV12-4
TGTGCCAGCAGCTTCGACTCCTCTAGCACAGATACGCAGTATTTT
CASSFDSSSTDTQYF
>NA|TRBJ1-4|18|NA|TRBV20-1
TGCAGTGCTAGAATTTTTGGCCCCGGGGTCGGTGGAGGGGAAAAACTGTTTTTT
CSARIFGPGVGGGEKLFF
>many|TRBJ1-5|14|TRBD1|TRBV29-1
TGCAGCGTTGGCGGACAGGGGGCAAATCAGCCCCAGCATTTT
CSVGGQGANQPQHF
>NA|TRBJ2-2|17|NA|TRBV27
TGTGCCAGCAGCCCCAGGGGGGCAACCAAGTCCACCGGGGAGCTGTTTTTT
CASSPRGATKSTGELFF
>many|TRBJ1-2|16|NA|TRBV18
TGTGCCAGCTCGCGGGCTTCGGCAGGAAGCGGCTATGGCTACACCTTC
CASSRASAGSGYGYTF
>few|TRBJ2-7|11|NA|TRBV29-1
TGCAGCGTTCCAACTGGGTCCAAGCAGTACTTC
CSVPTGSKQYF
>few|TRBJ2-1|12|NA|TRBV11-2
TGTGCCAGCAGCCCGGGCTGGAATGAGCAGTTCTTC
CASSPGWNEQFF
>few|TRBJ2-7|14|NA|TRBV29-1
TGCAGCGCCGAGACCCGAGGGGCCTCCTACGAGCAGTACTTC
CSAETRGASYEQYF
>NA|TRBJ1-5|14|NA|TRBV18
TGTGCCAGCTCACCACTGGCGGAGGGTCAGCCCCAGCATTTT
CASSPLAEGQPQHF
>many|TRBJ1-1|13|NA|TRBV6-5
TGTGCCAGCAGTTTTCAGGTGAACACTGAAGCTTTCTTT
CASSFQVNTEAFF
>once|TRBJ1-1|15|NA|TRBV6-1
TGTGCCAGCACTCGACTAGGGGTGGATATAACTGAAGCTTTCTTT
CASTRLGVDITEAFF
>few|TRBJ1-1|15|NA|TRBV20-1
TGCAGTGCTAAGGGATCTGGACGGGCGAACACTGAAGCTTTCTTT
CSAKGSGRANTEAFF